The next 30 T cell receptor beta chains were all read from a single sample in a study of T cell responses to AZD1222 COVID-19 vaccine. Clones were read by immunoSEQ multiplex PCR, and TCRdb kept only the in-frame ones, dropping some. Among 150,000 to 180,000 clones, 86% were seen once, and the ten largest hold under 7%. The sequencing used peripheral blood, collected on day 0 of MenACWY control vaccination. The origin of the receptors is an adult in good health.

The rearrangement joins TRBV18 to TRBJ1-6; tentative D call: TRBD1 (6 bases). This CDR3 spans 17 amino acids. Trimming removed 6 bases from V and 0 bases from J, with 15 bases in between. Per the germline V gene, CDR1 is KGHSH and CDR2 is LQKENI. The CDR3 coding sequence is TGTGCCAGCTCTCCAAACAGGGCAAGCTCCTATAATTCACCCCTCCACTTT. Its protein product is CASSPNRASSYNSPLHF.

The CDR3 is CASSLEDRGHYGYTF. CDR3 DNA: TGTGCCAGCAGCTTAGAAGACAGGGGTCACTATGGCTACACCTTC. The rearrangement links TRBV7-2 to TRBJ1-2, with 8 nucleotides matching TRBD1. The germline V gene has CDR1 SGHTA and CDR2 FQGNSA. The V gene end was trimmed by 1 base and the J gene end by 3 bases; junction bases not matched to a gene: 4. The CDR3 runs 15 residues.

This clone was seen a handful of times. Other DNA sequences in the same sample also yield this CDR3. The CDR3 DNA reads as TGTGCCAGCAGTGAATTCTACGAGCAGTACGTC. This gives the protein CASSEFYEQYV. The V and J genes are TRBV6-1 and TRBJ2-7; D not resolved. The CDR3 extends over 11 amino acids. The germline CDR1 and CDR2 sequences are MNHNS and SASEGT. With 2 bases removed from V and 3 bases from J, the gap between germline ends came to 2 bases.

This clone occurred once. The chain recombines TRBV15 with TRBJ2-7; D remains unclear. The CDR3 spans 13 residues. Germline CDR1 is LNHNV and CDR2 is YYDKDF (reference sequence). The germline V and J ends were trimmed by 0 bases and 9 bases, with 12 bases remaining between them. CDR3 coding DNA: TGTGCCACCAGCAGAGATTTCGCGGCAGGGCAGTACGTC. This translates into CATSRDFAAGQYV.

This chain links TRBV7-9 with TRBJ2-3, with D hard to call. Germline-derived CDR1 and CDR2 are SEHNR and FQNEAQ (reference sequence). This CDR3 has 15 amino acids. V lost 0 bases to trimming and J lost 3 bases, with 10 bases between them. The CDR3 DNA is TGTGCCAGCAGCTTAGCCGGCCAGAGAACAGATACGCAGTATTTT. It encodes CASSLAGQRTDTQYF. The entire variable domain, with the rest obtained from reference TRBV7-9 and TRBJ2-3, is as follows: DTGVSQNPRHKITKRGQNVTFRCDPISEHNRLYWYRQTLGQGPEFLTYFQNEAQLEKSRLLSDRFSAERPKGSFSTLEIQRTEQGDSAMYLCASSLAGQRTDTQYFGPGTRLTVL.

This chain uses TRBV7-2 with TRBJ2-5; 11 bases map to TRBD1. The CDR3 has 14 amino acids. The V and J ends lost 3 bases and 6 bases, in that order; junction bases with no gene match: 3. Germline CDR1 SGHTA, CDR2 FQGNSA. The CDR3 DNA is TGTGCCAGCAGCTTGGGGACAGGGGGAAAGACCCAGTACTTC. Translated: CASSLGTGGKTQYF.

The chain combines TRBV19 with TRBJ1-3, with D tentatively TRBD1 (5 bases). The CDR3 spans 13 residues. Trimming took 1 base from V and 15 from J, leaving 16 bases between them. Germline values: CDR1 LNHDA, CDR2 SQIVND (reference sequence). CDR3: CASSIGQSGVQYF. The DNA of the CDR3 is TGTGCCAGTAGTATAGGACAGTCGGGAGTCCAATATTTT.

The V gene is TRBV4-2, the J gene TRBJ1-2; D unclear. V shed 0 bases and J shed 2 bases, with 13 bases lying between them. This CDR3 is built from 16 residues. Germline-derived CDR1 and CDR2 are LGHNA and YNFKEQ. CDR3 DNA: TGTGCCAGCAGCCAAGATCGCTTTGGCCGGAACTATGGCTACACCTTC. As protein: CASSQDRFGRNYGYTF.

This clone was seen just once. The rearrangement uses TRBV3-1 (or the pseudogene TRBV3-2) and TRBJ1-2; D call uncertain. V lost 5 bases, J lost 4 bases, and 11 bases lay in between. CDR3 size: 13 residues. Germline V lookup: CDR1 LGHDT, CDR2 YNNKEL (reference sequence). CDR3 residues: CASSGRSSYGYTF. CDR3 in DNA: TGTGCCAGCAGCGGACGGTCGAGCTATGGCTACACCTTC.

The CDR3 bases are TGTGCCAGCAGCTTCAGAGCGGGAGAGGACGAGCAGTACTTC. Protein: CASSFRAGEDEQYF. The gene calls are TRBV7-9 and TRBJ2-7; 8 bases are shared with TRBD2. With V trimmed by 3 bases and J by 5 bases, 6 bases remained unmatched. Looked up from germline, CDR1 is SEHNR and CDR2 is FQNEAQ (reference sequence). The CDR3 is made up of 14 amino acids.

The chain has TRBV29-1 and TRBJ2-1; 7 bases are a match to TRBD1. Trimming cost V 4 bases and J 6 bases; bases outside gene matches: 6. The CDR3 is made up of 13 amino acids. The germline CDR1 and CDR2 sequences are SQVTM and ANQGSEA. The DNA of the CDR3 is TGCAGCGTTGTATCAGGGGGTGGCAATGAGCAGTTCTTC. Translated: CSVVSGGGNEQFF.

The chain links TRBV30 to TRBJ1-5; D not certain. Germline V CDR1 and CDR2: GTSNPN, SVGIG (reference sequence). This CDR3 has 12 residues. V dropped 2 bases and J dropped 5 bases, with 7 bases sitting between them. CDR3 region: CAWSLLHQPQHF. CDR3 nucleotide sequence: TGTGCCTGGAGTCTACTCCATCAGCCCCAGCATTTT.

V gene TRBV6-5 combines with J gene TRBJ1-2; TRBD1 agrees at 7 bases. This CDR3 contains 14 residues. The germline gives CDR1 MNHEY, CDR2 SVGAGI. The V gene end was trimmed by 6 bases and the J gene end by 4 bases; junction bases not matched to a gene: 8. DNA of the CDR3: TGTGCCAGCAGGACCAGAGGGGGCCTCTATGGCTACACCTTC. It codes for CASRTRGGLYGYTF.

The chain uses TRBV2 and TRBJ2-3; D ambiguous. The CDR3 contains 15 residues. CDR1 is SNHLY, CDR2 FYNNEI, per germline. Trimming took 1 base from V and 1 from J, leaving 9 bases between them. The CDR3 spells CASSEVRQGTDTQYF. The CDR3 nucleotides are TGTGCCAGCAGTGAAGTCCGGCAGGGCACAGATACGCAGTATTTT.

The rearrangement joins TRBV24-1 to TRBJ1-2; maybe TRBD1 (5 bases). The CDR3 runs to 14 residues. V was shortened by 5 bases and J by 0 bases, with 9 bases between the two germline ends. Germline CDR1 KGHDR, CDR2 SFDVKD. CDR3 residues: CATSGDGTNYGYTF. The CDR3 DNA sequence: TGTGCCACCAGTGGGGACGGAACTAACTATGGCTACACCTTC.

This chain joins TRBV25-1 and TRBJ1-1; D ambiguous. The CDR3 sequence is 13 residues long. Germline V CDR1 and CDR2: MGHDK, SYGVNS. The V and J ends lost 2 bases and 1 base respectively, with 5 bases between them. The CDR3 nucleotides read TGTGCCAGCAGTGAAGGCCGGAACACTGAAGCTTTCTTT. Its translation is CASSEGRNTEAFF.

The chain uses TRBV19 and TRBJ2-7; no clear D. The CDR3 totals 13 residues. Germline V CDR1 and CDR2: LNHDA, SQIVND (reference sequence). V dropped 6 bases and J dropped 2 bases, with 11 bases sitting between them. The CDR3 DNA is TGTGCCAGTAGCCTGGGTCCAACCTACGAGCAGTACGTC. Protein sequence: CASSLGPTYEQYV.

The V and J genes are TRBV24-1 and TRBJ2-7, with D tentatively TRBD2 (6 bases). The V end was cut by 1 base, the J end by 4 bases, with 7 bases between. Germline values: CDR1 KGHDR, CDR2 SFDVKD. CDR3 size: 13 residues. The DNA for the CDR3 is TGTGCCACCAGTGATTTTGGAGGGTACGAGCAGTACTTC. Encoded protein: CATSDFGGYEQYF.

This chain uses TRBV5-1 with TRBJ1-2; a weak D match, TRBD1 (5 bases). CDR1 and CDR2 from the germline V gene are SGHRS and YFSETQ. The V end lost 4 bases, the J end lost 4 bases, and 26 bases lay between the germline ends. The CDR3 runs 18 residues. CDR3 amino acids: CASSTPTKPGLRFYGYTF. In nucleotides, the CDR3 is TGCGCCAGCAGCACACCCACTAAACCGGGACTCCGCTTCTATGGCTACACCTTC. Looking up the rest from reference TRBV5-1 and TRBJ1-2 gives the full variable domain: KAGVTQTPRYLIKTRGQQVTLSCSPISGHRSVSWYQQTPGQGLQFLFEYFSETQRNKGNFPGRFSGRQFSNSRSEMNVSTLELGDSALYLCASSTPTKPGLRFYGYTFGSGTRLTVV.

The CDR3 is CASKGLLDGELFF. In nucleotides, the CDR3 is TGCGCCAGCAAAGGGTTATTGGACGGGGAGCTGTTTTTT. The chain uses TRBV4-1 and TRBJ2-2; D is ambiguous. CDR1 is MGHRA and CDR2 is YSYEKL in the germline V gene. Trimming took off 7 bases at V and 7 bases at J, with 13 bases between the two ends. This CDR3 has 13 amino acids.

V gene TRBV6-5 combines with J gene TRBJ1-6; 11 bases line up with TRBD1. The CDR3 is 14 residues long. Germline loops: CDR1 MNHEY, CDR2 SVGAGI. The J segment lost 8 bases and the V segment lost 6 bases, leaving 3 bases of the junction unmatched. This CDR3 is CASSRTGGDSPLHF. For the CDR3, the DNA is TGTGCCAGCAGCCGGACAGGGGGCGATTCACCCCTCCACTTT.

This chain uses TRBV19 with TRBJ2-5; 7 bases are a match to TRBD2. V lost 3 bases to trimming and J lost 1 base; unmatched junction nucleotides: 8. From germline, CDR1 is LNHDA and CDR2 SQIVND (reference sequence). The CDR3 loop spans 16 amino acids. The CDR3 spells CASSMGYGGGQETQYF. The CDR3 nucleotides are TGTGCCAGTAGTATGGGCTATGGCGGGGGCCAAGAGACCCAGTACTTC.

The chain joins TRBV18 to TRBJ1-1, with D unresolved. The CDR3 runs 16 residues. CDR1 and CDR2 from the germline V gene are KGHSH and LQKENI. V lost 0 bases, J lost 4 bases, and 15 bases lay in between. Here the CDR3 reads CASSPPISRWGTEAFF. In DNA, the CDR3 is TGTGCCAGCTCACCACCGATATCGCGGTGGGGCACTGAAGCTTTCTTT.

This chain uses TRBV4-2 with TRBJ1-6, with D unclear. Germline V gene data show CDR1 as LGHNA and CDR2 as YNFKEQ. CDR3 size: 17 residues. V shed 0 bases and J shed 5 bases, with 14 bases lying between them. CDR3 DNA: TGTGCCAGCAGCCAAGAAACCCCGCTCATAAATAATTCACCCCTCCACTTT. This codes for CASSQETPLINNSPLHF.

The rearrangement links TRBV3-1 (or the pseudogene TRBV3-2) to TRBJ2-3; D possibly corresponds to TRBD2 (5 bases). The V gene's germline CDR1 is LGHDT and CDR2 YNNKEL (reference sequence). The CDR3 spans 15 residues. V lost 4 bases to trimming and J lost 0 bases, with 11 bases between them. CDR3 sequence: CASSPIGGSTDTQYF. CDR3 bases: TGTGCCAGCAGCCCCATAGGCGGGAGCACAGATACGCAGTATTTT.

This chain joins TRBV15 and TRBJ1-3; D is ambiguous. V was pared by 5 bases and J by 2 bases, with 13 bases between. Germline loops: CDR1 LNHNV, CDR2 YYDKDF (reference sequence). The CDR3 length is 15 residues. The CDR3 nucleotides read TGTGCCACCAGCGGCGAACTAGTCCCTGGAAACACCATATATTTT. This sequence encodes CATSGELVPGNTIYF.

This chain connects TRBV27 to TRBJ1-6; D is uncertain. CDR3 length: 15 amino acids. The ends were cut back, 7 bases at V and 3 bases at J, with 13 bases in the middle. The germline CDR1 and CDR2 sequences are MNHEY and SMNVEV (reference sequence). CDR3 nucleotides: TGTGCCAGCACTGTCGGTATTATCTATAATTCACCCCTCCACTTT. Translating it yields CASTVGIIYNSPLHF.

This chain uses TRBV7-2 with TRBJ1-3; 8 nucleotides agree with TRBD1. The germline gives CDR1 SGHTA, CDR2 FQGNSA. V shed 0 bases and J 0 bases; nucleotides not matched to a gene: 1. CDR3 size: 16 residues. The CDR3 DNA sequence: TGTGCCAGCAGCTTAGCCGGACAGGGCTCTGGAAACACCATATATTTT. Protein: CASSLAGQGSGNTIYF.

The J gene is TRBJ1-4, the V gene TRBV18; a weak D match, TRBD1 (5 bases). The CDR3 is made up of 19 amino acids. Germline loops: CDR1 KGHSH, CDR2 LQKENI. V lost 1 base and J 7 bases, leaving 25 bases between the germline ends. The CDR3 DNA sequence: TGTGCCAGCTCACCACGAGCGGCAAGCGAGGGGCTAGGTGGTGAAAAACTGTTTTTT. Protein product: CASSPRAASEGLGGEKLFF. The full variable domain, rest sourced from reference TRBV18 and TRBJ1-4, is NAGVMQNPRHLVRRRGQEARLRCSPMKGHSHVYWYRQLPEEGLKFMVYLQKENIIDESGMPKERFSAEFPKEGPSILRIQQVVRGDSAAYFCASSPRAASEGLGGEKLFFGSGTQLSVL.

This clone showed up just once. The chain carries TRBV6-5 and TRBJ1-2, with 7 bases lining up with TRBD1. The CDR3 consists of 15 residues. CDR1 and CDR2 from the germline V gene are MNHEY and SVGAGI. V lost 6 bases and J lost 0; bases outside the gene matches: 7. This chain's CDR3 is CASSSPGTANYGYTF. The DNA for the CDR3 is TGTGCCAGCAGCAGCCCAGGGACAGCTAACTATGGCTACACCTTC.